The 20 T cell receptor beta chains in this list originate from one sample, sequenced in a study of OX40 agonist ivuxolimab in advanced cancers. TCRdb's copy holds only in-frame clones and misses some; the assay was immunoSEQ multiplex PCR. This sample has roughly 80,000 clones, with roughly 87% found just once. This specimen was CD4+ or CD8+ T cells sorted from blood, taken in a trial of the OX40 agonist ivuxolimab. The receptors were sampled from an adult with an advanced solid tumor such as melanoma, head and neck, liver or kidney cancer.

CDR3 coding DNA: TGTGCCACCAGCAGAGACAGGGAGGTCACAGATACGCAGTATTTT. Amino acid sequence: CATSRDREVTDTQYF. J is TRBJ2-3 and V is TRBV15; the D gene is possibly TRBD2 (6 bases). Germline V gene lookup returns CDR1 LNHNV and CDR2 YYDKDF (reference sequence). This CDR3 is built from 15 residues. Trimming left V 0 bases short and J 2 bases short, with 9 bases between.

The CDR3 region has the DNA TGTGCCAGCAGTGAAGGGCTAGCGGGGTTTATCAGGAACACCGGGGAGCTGTTTTTT. Protein: CASSEGLAGFIRNTGELFF. The rearrangement links TRBV6-1 to TRBJ2-2; 9 bases line up with TRBD2. This CDR3 has 19 amino acids. CDR1 and CDR2 (germline): MNHNS, SASEGT. V was pared by 1 base and J by 1 base, with 10 bases of the junction left unmatched.

There are a few counts of this clone. The J gene is TRBJ1-5, the V gene TRBV6-5, with a possible D match to TRBD1 (5 bases). Germline V gene sequence: CDR1 MNHEY, CDR2 SVGAGI. V dropped 7 bases and J dropped 7 bases, with 14 bases sitting between them. The CDR3 loop spans 13 amino acids. CDR3 protein: CASTPGLKQPQHF. The CDR3 nucleotides read TGTGCCAGCACCCCAGGGCTAAAGCAGCCCCAGCATTTT.

The V gene is TRBV5-1, the J gene TRBJ1-2; D remains unclear. CDR1 is SGHRS, CDR2 YFSETQ, per germline. Deletions cut 0 bases from V and 6 bases from J, with 12 bases between. The CDR3 consists of 14 residues. CDR3: CASSLGSGGNGYTF. In nucleotides, the CDR3 is TGCGCCAGCAGCTTGGGTTCGGGAGGAAATGGCTACACCTTC. Supplemented by reference TRBV5-1 and TRBJ1-2, the full variable domain reads KAGVTQTPRYLIKTRGQQVTLSCSPISGHRSVSWYQQTPGQGLQFLFEYFSETQRNKGNFPGRFSGRQFSNSRSEMNVSTLELGDSALYLCASSLGSGGNGYTFGSGTRLTVV.

The chain recombines TRBV5-1 with TRBJ1-3, with D possibly matching TRBD1 (6 bases). This CDR3 is 15 amino acids long. V lost 0 bases to trimming and J lost 2 bases, with 9 bases between them. Germline CDR1 reads SGHRS; CDR2 reads YFSETQ. The CDR3 is CASSLDGGTGNTIYF. Here the CDR3 DNA reads TGCGCCAGCAGCTTGGACGGGGGCACTGGAAACACCATATATTTT. The full variable domain, with the rest looked up from reference TRBV5-1 and TRBJ1-3, is KAGVTQTPRYLIKTRGQQVTLSCSPISGHRSVSWYQQTPGQGLQFLFEYFSETQRNKGNFPGRFSGRQFSNSRSEMNVSTLELGDSALYLCASSLDGGTGNTIYFGEGSWLTVV.

The CDR3 reads CASSVAGLANTDTQYF. The CDR3 DNA reads TGTGCCAGCAGCGTAGCCGGACTAGCCAACACAGATACGCAGTATTTT. The chain has TRBV9 and TRBJ2-3; TRBD2 matches at 8 bases. J lost 2 bases, V lost 0 bases, and 5 bases had no gene match. This CDR3 contains 16 residues. The germline V gene encodes CDR1 SGDLS and CDR2 YYNGEE.

This sequence joins TRBV6-5 and TRBJ1-2; D is unresolved. CDR1 and CDR2 (germline): MNHEY, SVGAGI. The CDR3 length is 14 residues. Trimming left V 3 bases short and J 6 bases short, with 14 bases between. CDR3 sequence reads: CASSYSGEGNGYTF. As DNA, the CDR3 is TGTGCCAGCAGTTATTCGGGAGAAGGAAATGGCTACACCTTC.

V gene TRBV10-3 combines with J gene TRBJ1-1; D is possibly TRBD1 (6 bases). V gave up 10 bases and J gave up 4 bases, with 16 bases separating them. CDR3 length equals 13 residues. Germline values: CDR1 ENHRY, CDR2 SYGVKD. CDR3 sequence reads: CATQTDSFTEAFF. The CDR3 DNA sequence: TGTGCCACCCAAACGGACAGTTTCACTGAAGCTTTCTTT.

This sequence joins TRBV19 and TRBJ1-5; 9 nucleotides line up with TRBD1. Looked up from germline, CDR1 is LNHDA and CDR2 is SQIVND (reference sequence). The CDR3 is made up of 16 amino acids. The V and J ends lost 4 bases and 2 bases, in that order; junction bases with no gene match: 6. The CDR3 reads CASSTPRTGGNQPQHF. The CDR3 nucleotides read TGTGCCAGTAGTACCCCCCGGACAGGGGGCAATCAGCCCCAGCATTTT.

The rearrangement links TRBV7-9 to TRBJ2-5; D not resolved. Germline loops: CDR1 SEHNR, CDR2 FQNEAQ (reference sequence). The CDR3 consists of 12 residues. V was pared by 2 bases and J by 5 bases, with 6 bases between. The DNA of the CDR3 is TGTGCCAGCAGCTTAATGTCGGAGACCCAGTACTTC. This codes for CASSLMSETQYF.

This chain connects TRBV6-5 to TRBJ1-5; D is ambiguous. CDR1 is MNHEY and CDR2 is SVGAGI in the germline V gene. Trimming removed 8 bases at V and 2 bases at J, with 10 bases between. This CDR3 region has 13 residues. CDR3 bases: TGTGCCAGCTCAAGACGGCGCAATCAGCCCCAGCATTTT. Its protein is CASSRRRNQPQHF.

This clone was seen once. CDR3 sequence (DNA): TGTGCCAGCAGACTGGGACTAGCGCTATACAATGAGCAGTTCTTC. It translates to CASRLGLALYNEQFF. V is TRBV7-9 and J is TRBJ2-1; 10 bases line up with TRBD2. Per germline, CDR1 SEHNR and CDR2 FQNEAQ (reference sequence). Germline trimming cut 6 bases from V and 4 bases from J; bases unmatched to any gene: 6. The CDR3 is made up of 15 amino acids. The variable domain in full, with the rest retrieved from reference TRBV7-9 and TRBJ2-1, is DTGVSQNPRHKITKRGQNVTFRCDPISEHNRLYWYRQTLGQGPEFLTYFQNEAQLEKSRLLSDRFSAERPKGSFSTLEIQRTEQGDSAMYLCASRLGLALYNEQFFGPGTRLTVL.

CDR3 in amino acids: CASSSATGSSYNEQFF. The CDR3 DNA sequence: TGCGCCAGCAGCTCCGCGACAGGGAGCTCCTACAATGAGCAGTTCTTC. This rearrangement joins TRBV4-1 to TRBJ2-1; 7 nucleotides match TRBD1. The CDR3 has 16 residues. CDR1 is MGHRA and CDR2 is YSYEKL in the germline V gene. V dropped 5 bases and J dropped 0; count of bases not matched to a gene: 7.

The chain combines TRBV5-4 with TRBJ2-5, with D perhaps matching TRBD1 (5 bases). The end of the DNA fits TRBJ2-7 better, so the J call may be wrong. There are 14 residues in the CDR3. The V gene's germline CDR1 is SGHNT and CDR2 YYREEE (reference sequence). In DNA form, the CDR3 reads TGTGCCAGCAGCTTGGCAGGGCAAAGTTACGAGCAGTACTTC. Its translation is CASSLAGQSYEQYF.

This clone showed up just once. This sequence joins TRBV9 and TRBJ2-2; D gene unclear. CDR1 is SGDLS and CDR2 is YYNGEE in the germline V gene. The CDR3 length is 14 residues. Trimming stripped 1 base from V and 8 bases from J, with 12 bases between. The CDR3: CASSVLGPAGELFF. DNA for the CDR3: TGTGCCAGCAGCGTATTGGGCCCGGCGGGGGAGCTGTTTTTT. The whole variable domain, remainder taken from reference TRBV9 and TRBJ2-2, is DSGVTQTPKHLITATGQRVTLRCSPRSGDLSVYWYQQSLDQGLQFLIQYYNGEERAKGNILERFSAQQFPDLHSELNLSSLELGDSALYFCASSVLGPAGELFFGEGSRLTVL.

The chain carries TRBV7-2 and TRBJ2-3, with D perhaps matching TRBD2 (5 bases). The CDR3 spans 11 residues. V gave up 10 bases and J gave up 5 bases, with 10 bases separating them. Germline lookup yields CDR1 SGHTA and CDR2 FQGNSA. DNA of the CDR3: TGTGCCACGGGTGAGGGAGATACGCAGTATTTT. Translating it yields CATGEGDTQYF.

The chain couples TRBV4-1 to TRBJ2-7; 11 positions match TRBD2. This CDR3 has 15 amino acids. The junction had 5 bases not matched to a gene; V was cut back by 4 bases and J by 3 bases. Per the germline V gene, CDR1 is MGHRA and CDR2 is YSYEKL. The CDR3 DNA reads as TGCGCCAGCAGCCCCGGGACTAGCGGATTCTACGAGCAGTACGTC. It specifies CASSPGTSGFYEQYV.

V usage is TRBV7-6 and J usage is TRBJ2-5; maybe TRBD2 (6 bases). This CDR3 spans 14 amino acids. Between the trimmed V and J ends, which lost 6 bases and 5 bases, there was a span of 16 bases. The germline V gene has CDR1 SGHVS and CDR2 FNYEAQ. The CDR3 is CASSASVRGETQYF. The DNA for the CDR3 is TGTGCCAGCAGTGCTAGCGTCCGTGGGGAGACCCAGTACTTC.

The CDR3 sequence: CASSLAGGEGGGYTF. CDR3 in DNA: TGCGCCAGCAGCTTGGCAGGGGGCGAGGGAGGAGGCTACACCTTC. The chain uses TRBV5-1 and TRBJ1-2, with TRBD1 matching 8 bases. Germline values: CDR1 SGHRS, CDR2 YFSETQ. This CDR3 has 15 residues. Trimming removed 0 bases from V and 8 bases from J; junction bases left unmatched: 9.

This rearrangement joins TRBV29-1 to TRBJ1-2; possibly TRBD1 for D (5 bases). CDR3 size: 13 residues. Germline V gene lookup returns CDR1 SQVTM and CDR2 ANQGSEA. V was trimmed by 6 bases and J by 5 bases, leaving 16 bases between them. The CDR3 reads CSVAGGGGYGYTF. DNA of the CDR3: TGCAGCGTGGCCGGGGGTGGAGGTTATGGCTACACCTTC.